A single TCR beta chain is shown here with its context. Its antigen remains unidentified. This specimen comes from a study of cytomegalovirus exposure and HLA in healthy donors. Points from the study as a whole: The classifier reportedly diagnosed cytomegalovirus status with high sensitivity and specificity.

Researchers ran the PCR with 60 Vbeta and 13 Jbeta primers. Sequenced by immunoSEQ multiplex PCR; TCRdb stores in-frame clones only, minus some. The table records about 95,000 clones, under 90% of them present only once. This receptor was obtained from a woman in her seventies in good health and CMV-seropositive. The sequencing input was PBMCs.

The CDR3 sequence: CASTVYPADQETQYF. The CDR3 DNA follows: TGTGCCAGCACCGTGTACCCAGCGGACCAAGAGACCCAGTACTTC. V and J are TRBV7-6 and TRBJ2-5, with D possibly matching TRBD2 (5 bases). Germline-derived CDR1 and CDR2 are SGHVS and FNYEAQ. V shed 7 bases and J shed 0 bases, with 15 bases lying between them. The CDR3 spans 15 residues. Full variable domain (remainder filled in from reference TRBV7-6 and TRBJ2-5): GAGVSQSPRYKVTKRGQDVALRCDPISGHVSLYWYRQALGQGPEFLTYFNYEAQQDKSGLPNDRFSAERPEGSISTLTIQRTEQRDSAMYRCASTVYPADQETQYFGPGTRLLVL.